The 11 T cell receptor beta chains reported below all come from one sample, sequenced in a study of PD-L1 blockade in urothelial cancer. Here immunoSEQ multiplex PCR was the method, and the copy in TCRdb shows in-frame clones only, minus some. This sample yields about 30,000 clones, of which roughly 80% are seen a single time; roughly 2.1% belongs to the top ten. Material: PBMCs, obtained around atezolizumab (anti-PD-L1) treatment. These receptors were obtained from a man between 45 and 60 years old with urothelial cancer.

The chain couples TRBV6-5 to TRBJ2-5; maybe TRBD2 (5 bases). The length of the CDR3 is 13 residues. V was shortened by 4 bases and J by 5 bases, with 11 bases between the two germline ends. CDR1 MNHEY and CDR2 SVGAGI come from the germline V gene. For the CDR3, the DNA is TGTGCCAGCAGTTCCGGACTGGGGGAGACCCAGTACTTC. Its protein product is CASSSGLGETQYF.

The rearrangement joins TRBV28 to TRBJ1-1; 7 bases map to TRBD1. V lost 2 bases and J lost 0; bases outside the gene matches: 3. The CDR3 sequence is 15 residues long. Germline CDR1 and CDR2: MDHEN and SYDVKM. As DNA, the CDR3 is TGTGCCAGCAGTTTAGGGGACAGCCTGAACACTGAAGCTTTCTTT. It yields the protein CASSLGDSLNTEAFF.

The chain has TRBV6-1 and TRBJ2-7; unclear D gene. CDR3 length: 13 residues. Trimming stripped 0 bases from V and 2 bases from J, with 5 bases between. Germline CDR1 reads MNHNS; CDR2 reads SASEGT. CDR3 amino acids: CASSEAATYEQYF. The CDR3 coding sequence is TGTGCCAGCAGTGAAGCGGCCACCTACGAGCAGTACTTC.

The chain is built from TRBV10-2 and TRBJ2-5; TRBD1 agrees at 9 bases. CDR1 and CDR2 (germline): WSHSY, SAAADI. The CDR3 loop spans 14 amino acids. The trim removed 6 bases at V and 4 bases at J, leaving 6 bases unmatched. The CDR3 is CASSLGQGGETQYF. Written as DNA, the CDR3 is TGCGCCAGCAGCTTGGGACAGGGAGGAGAGACCCAGTACTTC.

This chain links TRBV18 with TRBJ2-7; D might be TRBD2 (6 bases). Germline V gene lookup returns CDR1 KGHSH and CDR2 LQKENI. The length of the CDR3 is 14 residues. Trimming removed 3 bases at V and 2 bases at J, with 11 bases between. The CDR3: CASSPGPGAYEQYF. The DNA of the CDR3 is TGTGCCAGCTCACCGGGACCGGGGGCCTACGAGCAGTACTTC.

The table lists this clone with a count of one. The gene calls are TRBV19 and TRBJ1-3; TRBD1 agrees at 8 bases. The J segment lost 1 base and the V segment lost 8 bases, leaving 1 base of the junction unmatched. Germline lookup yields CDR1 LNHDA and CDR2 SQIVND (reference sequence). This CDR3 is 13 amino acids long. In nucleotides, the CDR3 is TGTGCCAGTGGACAGGGATCTGGAAACACCATATATTTT. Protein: CASGQGSGNTIYF.

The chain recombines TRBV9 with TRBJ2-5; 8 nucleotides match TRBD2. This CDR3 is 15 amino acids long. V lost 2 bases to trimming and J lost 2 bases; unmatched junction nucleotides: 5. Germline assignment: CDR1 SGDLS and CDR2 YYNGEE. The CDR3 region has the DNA TGTGCCAGCAGCGTCGGCGGGGGGATTCAAGAGACCCAGTACTTC. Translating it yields CASSVGGGIQETQYF.

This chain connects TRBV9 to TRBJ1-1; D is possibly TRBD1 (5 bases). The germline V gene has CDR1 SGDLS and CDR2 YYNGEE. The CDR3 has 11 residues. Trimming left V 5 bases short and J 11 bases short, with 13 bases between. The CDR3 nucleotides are TGTGCCAGCAGGGGGGAGGGTTTGGCTTTCTTT. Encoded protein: CASRGEGLAFF.

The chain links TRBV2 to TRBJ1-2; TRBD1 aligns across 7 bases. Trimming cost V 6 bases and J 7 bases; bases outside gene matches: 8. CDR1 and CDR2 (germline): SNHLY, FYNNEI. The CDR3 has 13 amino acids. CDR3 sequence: CASRGQSGGGYTF. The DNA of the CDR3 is TGTGCCAGCAGGGGACAGTCCGGCGGTGGCTACACCTTC. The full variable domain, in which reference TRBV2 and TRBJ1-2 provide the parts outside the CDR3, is EPEVTQTPSHQVTQMGQEVILRCVPISNHLYFYWYRQILGQKVEFLVSFYNNEISEKSEIFDDQFSVERPDGSNFTLKIRSTKLEDSAMYFCASRGQSGGGYTFGSGTRLTVV.

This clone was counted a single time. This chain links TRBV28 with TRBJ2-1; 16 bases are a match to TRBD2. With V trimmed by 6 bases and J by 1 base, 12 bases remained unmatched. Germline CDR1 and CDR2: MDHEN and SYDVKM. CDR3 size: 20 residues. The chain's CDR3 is CASSLPPGLAGGGSYNEQFF. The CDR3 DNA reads TGTGCCAGCAGCCTCCCCCCGGGACTAGCGGGAGGGGGTTCCTACAATGAGCAGTTCTTC.

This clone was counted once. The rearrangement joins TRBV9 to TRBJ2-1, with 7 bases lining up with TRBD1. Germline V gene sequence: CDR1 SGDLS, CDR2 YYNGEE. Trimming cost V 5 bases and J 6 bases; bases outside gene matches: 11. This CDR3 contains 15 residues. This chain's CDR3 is CASSSDRVGGNEQFF. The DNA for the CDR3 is TGTGCCAGCAGTTCAGACAGGGTTGGCGGCAATGAGCAGTTCTTC.